The sequence of this TCR beta chain was determined in a study of shared clonotypes between healthy human individuals. V lost 6 bases to trimming and J lost 1 base, with 13 bases between them. The CDR3 covers 14 residues. Germline CDR1 MNHEY, CDR2 SVGAGI. Some clones are missing from TCRdb's copy, which holds only in-frame ones; the method was immunoSEQ multiplex PCR. This sample yields hundreds of thousands of clones, of which 95% to 97% are seen a single time; less than 0.06% belongs to the top ten. The chain recombines TRBV6-5 with TRBJ2-7; perhaps TRBD2 as D (5 bases). Sequenced: naive CD4+ T cells sorted from blood. As for subset: CD45RA+ positively selected. This TCR came from a woman aged 25-40 years in good health. This chain's CDR3 is CASRRGFWSYEQYF. CDR3 nucleotide sequence: TGTGCCAGCAGAAGAGGGTTTTGGTCCTACGAGCAGTACTTC.